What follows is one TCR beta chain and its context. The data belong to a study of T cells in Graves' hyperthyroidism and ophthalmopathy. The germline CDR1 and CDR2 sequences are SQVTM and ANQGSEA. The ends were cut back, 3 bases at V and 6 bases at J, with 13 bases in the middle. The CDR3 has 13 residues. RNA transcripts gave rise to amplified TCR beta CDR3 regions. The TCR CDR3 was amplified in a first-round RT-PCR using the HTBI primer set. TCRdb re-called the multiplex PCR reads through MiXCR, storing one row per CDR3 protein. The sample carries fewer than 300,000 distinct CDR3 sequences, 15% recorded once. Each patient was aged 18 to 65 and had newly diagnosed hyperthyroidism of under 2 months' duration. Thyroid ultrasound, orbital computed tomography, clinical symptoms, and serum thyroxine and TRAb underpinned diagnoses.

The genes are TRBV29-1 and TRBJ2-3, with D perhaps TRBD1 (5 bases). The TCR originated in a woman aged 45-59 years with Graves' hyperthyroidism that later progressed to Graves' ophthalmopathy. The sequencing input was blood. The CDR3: CSVDRVGFDTQYF. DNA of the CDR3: TGCAGCGTTGACAGGGTAGGGTTCGATACGCAGTATTTT.